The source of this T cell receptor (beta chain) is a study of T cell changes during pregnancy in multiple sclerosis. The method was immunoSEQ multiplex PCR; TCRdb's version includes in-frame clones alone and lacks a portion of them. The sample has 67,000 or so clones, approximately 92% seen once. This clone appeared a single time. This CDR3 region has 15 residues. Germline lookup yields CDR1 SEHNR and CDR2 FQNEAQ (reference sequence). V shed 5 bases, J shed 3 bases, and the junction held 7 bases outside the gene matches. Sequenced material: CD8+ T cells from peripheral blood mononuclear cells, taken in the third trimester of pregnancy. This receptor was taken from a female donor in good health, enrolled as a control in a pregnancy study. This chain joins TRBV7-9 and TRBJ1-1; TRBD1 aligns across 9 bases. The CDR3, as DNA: TGTGCCAGCAGCCCCCCGACAGGGGGGGACACTGAAGCTTTCTTT. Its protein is CASSPPTGGDTEAFF.